This TCR beta chain was sequenced for a study of T cells in Graves' hyperthyroidism and ophthalmopathy. Study conclusions and caveats: Most expanded thyroid clonotypes above 0.001 also appeared in blood.

Deletions cut 4 bases from V and 6 bases from J, with 19 bases between. This CDR3 has 15 residues. Germline values: CDR1 LGHNA, CDR2 YNFKEQ. This clonotype was counted only a few times. Its antigen remains unidentified. Authors of the study amplified TCR beta CDR3 regions from RNA transcripts. The HTBI primer set drove a first-round RT-PCR of the TCR CDR3. MiXCR, run by TCRdb on the multiplex PCR reads, gives a single entry per CDR3 protein. The data contain about 640,000 distinct CDR3 sequences, around 20% of them singletons. PBMCs were sourced from more than 7.5 ml fresh peripheral blood. The TCR originated in a man aged 25-45 years with Graves' ophthalmopathy. Source material: blood. The chain combines TRBV4-2 with TRBJ2-7; a weak D match, TRBD2 (5 bases). The CDR3 reads CASSPMADLATEQYF. DNA for the CDR3: TGTGCCAGCAGCCCCATGGCGGACTTAGCGACCGAGCAGTACTTC.